These 4 T cell receptor beta chains were all obtained from the same sample, sequenced in a study of PD-L1 blockade in urothelial cancer (dated by TCRdb to about 2017). Library preparation used the immunoSEQ multiplex PCR assay. The table comes from immuneACCESS by way of TCRdb, which keeps in-frame sequences with V and J called. Part of the clones is missing from these tables; in studies checked, under half for an unresolved V gene and the rest for unknown reasons. This sample comprises 70,000 or so clones, roughly 91% of them detected only once. The ten most abundant clones make up around 3.3% of the sample. This specimen consisted of PBMCs, obtained around atezolizumab (anti-PD-L1) treatment. The receptor set was obtained from a man aged 55 to 70 with urothelial cancer.

This chain connects TRBV6-5 to TRBJ2-5; 10 bases align to TRBD2. Per germline, CDR1 MNHEY and CDR2 SVGAGI. This CDR3 contains 15 residues. V lost 6 bases and J lost 5; bases outside the gene matches: 9. The DNA for the CDR3 is TGTGCCAGCAGCTCTGGACTTAGCGGGGGGGAGACCCAGTACTTC. It is translated as CASSSGLSGGETQYF.

V and J are TRBV11-3 and TRBJ2-1; 8 bases agree with TRBD1. The germline CDR1 and CDR2 sequences are SGHNT and YENEEA. V was pared by 5 bases and J by 2 bases, with 8 bases of the junction left unmatched. The CDR3 loop spans 16 amino acids. The CDR3 loop is CASSPGQGRTYNEQFF. CDR3 bases: TGTGCCAGCAGCCCCGGACAGGGACGAACCTACAATGAGCAGTTCTTC.

This chain's CDR3 is CASSAYRSSDYEQYF. The CDR3 DNA reads TGTGCCAGCAGTGCGTACAGGAGTTCGGACTACGAGCAGTACTTC. The chain is built from TRBV6-1 and TRBJ2-7; D might be TRBD1 (5 bases). Germline V gene sequence: CDR1 MNHNS, CDR2 SASEGT. The V end was cut by 4 bases, the J end by 3 bases, with 16 bases between. The CDR3 spans 15 residues.

The V gene is TRBV5-4, the J gene TRBJ2-7, with 8 bases lining up with TRBD2. Unmatched junction bases numbered 9, after V lost 0 bases and J lost 7 bases. The CDR3 totals 15 residues. Germline V gene lookup returns CDR1 SGHNT and CDR2 YYREEE (reference sequence). The CDR3 DNA follows: TGTGCCAGCAGCTTGGAGTCTAGCGGGTTCGGGGAGCAGTACTTC. Protein product: CASSLESSGFGEQYF.